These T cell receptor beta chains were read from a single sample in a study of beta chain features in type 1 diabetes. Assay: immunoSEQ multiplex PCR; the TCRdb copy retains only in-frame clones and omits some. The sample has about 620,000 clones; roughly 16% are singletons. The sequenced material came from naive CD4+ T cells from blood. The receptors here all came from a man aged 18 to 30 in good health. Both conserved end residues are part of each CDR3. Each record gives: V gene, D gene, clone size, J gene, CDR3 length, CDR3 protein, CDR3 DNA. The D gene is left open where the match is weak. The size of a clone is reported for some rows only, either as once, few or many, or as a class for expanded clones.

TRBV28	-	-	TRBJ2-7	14	CASRLGSNPHEQYF	TGTGCCAGCCGCCTCGGGTCTAATCCCCACGAGCAGTACTTC
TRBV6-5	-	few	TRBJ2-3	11	CASRTTDTQYF	TGTGCCAGCAGAACCACAGATACGCAGTATTTT
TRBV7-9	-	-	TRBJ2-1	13	CASSLMSPSAQFF	TGTGCCAGCAGCTTAATGAGCCCTTCTGCGCAGTTCTTC
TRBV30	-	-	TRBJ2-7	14	CAWSVQGGSHEQYF	TGTGCCTGGAGTGTACAGGGAGGCTCCCACGAGCAGTACTTC
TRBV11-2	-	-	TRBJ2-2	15	CASSSLRGNTGELFF	TGTGCCAGCAGCTCGTTGCGGGGGAACACCGGGGAGCTGTTTTTT
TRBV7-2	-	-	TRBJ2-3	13	CASSLRDRDTQYF	TGTGCCAGCAGCTTGCGCGACAGAGATACGCAGTATTTT
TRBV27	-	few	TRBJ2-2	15	CATSGRTLGTGELFF	TGTGCCACCTCTGGGAGGACATTGGGGACCGGGGAGCTGTTTTTT
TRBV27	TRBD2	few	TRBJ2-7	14	CASSYSGGGTEQYF	TGTGCCAGCAGTTACAGCGGGGGTGGAACCGAGCAGTACTTC
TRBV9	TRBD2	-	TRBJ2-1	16	CASSVEGSGRASEQFF	TGTGCCAGCAGCGTAGAAGGTAGCGGGAGGGCCAGTGAGCAGTTCTTC
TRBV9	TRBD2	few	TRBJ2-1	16	CASSVALLAGNNEQFF	TGTGCCAGCAGCGTAGCTCTGCTAGCGGGAAACAATGAGCAGTTCTTC
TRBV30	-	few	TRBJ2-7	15	CAWSTGAGSFYEQYF	TGTGCCTGGAGTACCGGGGCAGGGAGCTTCTACGAGCAGTACTTC
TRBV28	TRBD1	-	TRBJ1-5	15	CASLRGGYSNQPQHF	TGTGCCAGTCTCAGGGGGGGCTATAGCAATCAGCCCCAGCATTTT
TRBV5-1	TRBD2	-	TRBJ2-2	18	CASSRDASGGSFTGELFF	TGCGCCAGCAGCAGGGACGCTAGCGGAGGGTCGTTCACCGGGGAGCTGTTTTTT
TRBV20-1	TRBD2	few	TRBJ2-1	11	CSAVTSVRQFF	TGCAGTGCTGTGACTAGCGTAAGGCAGTTCTTC
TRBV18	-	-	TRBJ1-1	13	CASSTDLNTEAFF	TGTGCCAGCTCTACGGACCTGAACACTGAAGCTTTCTTT
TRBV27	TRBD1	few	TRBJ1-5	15	CASSLRTGTHQPQHF	TGTGCCAGCAGTTTGAGGACAGGGACCCACCAGCCCCAGCATTTT
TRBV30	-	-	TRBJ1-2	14	CAWSVSGVAWGYTF	TGTGCCTGGAGTGTATCGGGGGTCGCCTGGGGCTACACCTTC
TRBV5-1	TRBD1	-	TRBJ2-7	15	CASSSGTGSYYEQYF	TGCGCCAGCAGCTCCGGGACAGGGTCTTACTACGAGCAGTACTTC
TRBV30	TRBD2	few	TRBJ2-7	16	CAWSGGRLAGMYEQYF	TGTGCCTGGAGTGGGGGGAGACTAGCGGGGATGTACGAGCAGTACTTC
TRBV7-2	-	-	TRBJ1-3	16	CASSPSSLLSGNTIYF	TGTGCCAGCAGCCCCAGCTCGCTCCTCTCTGGAAACACCATATATTTT
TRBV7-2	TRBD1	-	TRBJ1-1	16	CASSLGGTGMNTEAFF	TGTGCCAGCAGCTTAGGGGGGACAGGGATGAACACTGAAGCTTTCTTT
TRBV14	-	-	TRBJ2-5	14	CASSQSQVGETQYF	TGTGCCAGCAGCCAGTCTCAGGTCGGGGAGACCCAGTACTTC
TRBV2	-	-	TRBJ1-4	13	CASSNRDGEKLFF	TGTGCCAGCAGTAACCGGGACGGGGAAAAACTGTTTTTT
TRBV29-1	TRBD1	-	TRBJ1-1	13	CSVRGGANTEAFF	TGCAGCGTCAGGGGGGGGGCGAACACTGAAGCTTTCTTT
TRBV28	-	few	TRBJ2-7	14	CASSPRQNPYEQYF	TGTGCCAGCAGCCCCAGACAGAACCCCTACGAGCAGTACTTC
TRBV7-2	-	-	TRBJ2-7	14	CASSPLGGEREQYF	TGTGCCAGCAGCCCCCTAGGGGGGGAGCGAGAGCAGTACTTC
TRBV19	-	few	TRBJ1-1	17	CASSIRAVESTNTEAFF	TGTGCCAGTAGTATTAGAGCGGTCGAGTCGACGAACACTGAAGCTTTCTTT
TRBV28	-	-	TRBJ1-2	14	CASSLDRRPYGYTF	TGTGCCAGCAGTTTGGATAGGCGGCCCTATGGCTACACCTTC
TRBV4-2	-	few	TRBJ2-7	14	CASSQDRTTYEQYF	TGTGCCAGCAGCCAAGATAGGACCACCTACGAGCAGTACTTC
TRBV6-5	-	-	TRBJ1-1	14	CASSYFGRNTEAFF	TGTGCCAGCAGTTACTTCGGGCGGAACACTGAAGCTTTCTTT
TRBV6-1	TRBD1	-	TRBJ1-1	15	CASSDQPGGNTEAFF	TGTGCCAGCAGTGACCAACCAGGGGGGAACACTGAAGCTTTCTTT
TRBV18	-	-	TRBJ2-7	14	CASSPQIQSYEQYF	TGTGCCAGCTCACCACAAATACAGTCCTACGAGCAGTACTTC
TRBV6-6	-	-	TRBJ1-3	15	CASSLLEGGGNTIYF	TGTGCCAGCAGCCTACTGGAGGGAGGTGGAAACACCATATATTTT
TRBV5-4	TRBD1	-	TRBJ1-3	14	CASSPGTERNTIYF	TGTGCCAGCAGCCCCGGGACAGAAAGAAACACCATATATTTT
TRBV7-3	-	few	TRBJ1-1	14	CASSSQGPNTEAFF	TGTGCCAGCAGCTCTCAGGGACCGAACACTGAAGCTTTCTTT
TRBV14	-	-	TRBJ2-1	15	CASSQVSGLYNEQFF	TGTGCCAGCAGCCAAGTCTCGGGGCTCTACAATGAGCAGTTCTTC
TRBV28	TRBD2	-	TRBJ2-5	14	CASSPRSGRETQYF	TGTGCCAGCAGTCCCCGTAGCGGGAGAGAGACCCAGTACTTC
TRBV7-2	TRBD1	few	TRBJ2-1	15	CASSQDRGEYNEQFF	TGTGCCAGCAGCCAGGACAGGGGGGAATACAATGAGCAGTTCTTC
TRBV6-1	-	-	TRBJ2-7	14	CASSEVTAHYEQYF	TGTGCCAGCAGTGAAGTTACGGCACACTACGAGCAGTACTTC
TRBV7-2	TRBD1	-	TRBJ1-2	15	CASSLATGGSYGYTF	TGTGCCAGCAGCTTAGCGACAGGGGGAAGCTATGGCTACACCTTC
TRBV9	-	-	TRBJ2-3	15	CASSVFGESPDTQYF	TGTGCCAGCAGCGTGTTTGGTGAGTCTCCAGATACGCAGTATTTT
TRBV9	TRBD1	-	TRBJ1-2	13	CASSVAGGYGYTF	TGTGCCAGCAGCGTAGCAGGGGGCTATGGCTACACCTTC
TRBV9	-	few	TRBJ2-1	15	CASSPRTGSYNEQFF	TGTGCCAGCAGCCCTCGGACTGGCTCCTACAATGAGCAGTTCTTC
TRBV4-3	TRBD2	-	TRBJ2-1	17	CASSQDPSSGRGNEQFF	TGCGCCAGCAGCCAAGATCCGTCTAGCGGGAGGGGTAATGAGCAGTTCTTC